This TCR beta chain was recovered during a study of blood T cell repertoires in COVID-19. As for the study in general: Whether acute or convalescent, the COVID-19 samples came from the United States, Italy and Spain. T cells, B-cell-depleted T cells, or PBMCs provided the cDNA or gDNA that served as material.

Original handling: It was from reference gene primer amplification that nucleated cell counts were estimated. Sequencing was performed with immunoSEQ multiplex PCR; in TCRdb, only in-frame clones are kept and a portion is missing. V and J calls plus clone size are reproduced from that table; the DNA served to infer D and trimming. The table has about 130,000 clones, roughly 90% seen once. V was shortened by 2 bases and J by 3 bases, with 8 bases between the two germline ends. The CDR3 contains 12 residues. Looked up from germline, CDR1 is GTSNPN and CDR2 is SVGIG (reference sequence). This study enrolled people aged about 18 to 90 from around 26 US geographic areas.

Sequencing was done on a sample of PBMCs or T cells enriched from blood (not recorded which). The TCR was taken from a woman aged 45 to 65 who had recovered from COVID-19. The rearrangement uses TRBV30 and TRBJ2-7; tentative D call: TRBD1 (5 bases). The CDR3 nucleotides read TGTGCCTGGAGTAGTGACAGCTACGAGCAGTACTTC. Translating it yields CAWSSDSYEQYF.